This record covers a single T cell receptor (beta chain). Its antigen has not been determined. Base qualities were left out, and no much larger clone turns up one base away. The data originate from a study of CD8 T cells in Susac syndrome (dated by TCRdb to the late 2010s). With regard to the full study: Of the Susac syndrome patients who were sequenced, roughly 6 had clinically active disease and 8 or 9 were in clinical remission. Repertoire sequencing was used to test whether CD8+ T cell activation and differentiation in Susac syndrome was antigen driven. At blood withdrawal, Susac syndrome patients were therapy-naive, treated with corticosteroids (with IVIg additionally given to some), or treated with IVIg alone.

RNA was extracted using the RNeasy kit, and roughly 0.45 to 1 microgram was reverse transcribed with random hexamers. The immunoSEQ multiplex PCR assay, covering 54 Vbeta and 13 Jbeta segments, was used to amplify TCR beta CDR3 regions. PCR amplification bias was corrected by using a synthetic template baseline for primer optimization and computational correction. In the paper's pipeline: Reads were annotated to V, D and J genes per IMGT and analyzed with immunoSEQ Analyzer, keeping only productive sequences. To calculate clonality, Shannon entropy was normalized by log2 of the number of productive unique sequences and then subtracted from one. For each patient and control, public and private clones were evaluated among the 100 most prevalent clones. A clone was defined as Susac-specific if it was absent from the healthy and MS cohorts, from 1052 published viral clones and from other ImmuneACCESS disease sequences. TCRdb itself trimmed the public reads at Q25 with fastp, ran MiXCR and retained productive beta chains. Entries are consolidated by CDR3 protein sequence, retaining the most common genes and DNA. These V and J calls rely on TCRdb rather than the paper's analysis. A total of around 170,000 distinct CDR3 sequences appear in this sample, roughly 95% of them only once. The ten largest clones take up 0.098% of the sample.

At the junction V is shortened by 0 bases and J by 7 bases; bases outside the gene matches: 8. CDR1 and CDR2 are read off the germline V gene as SGDLS and YYNGEE. The CDR3 goes from the cysteine to the phenylalanine over 15 residues. Just CDR3 DNA is preserved here, 45 bases in frame from base 1. The investigation overall reported the following: The number of individuals in the TCR sequencing and HLA analysis was acknowledged as relatively small. The CD4+ T cell repertoire of patients with Susac syndrome showed no detectable clonal expansion.

Peripheral blood CD8+ and CD4+ T cells from healthy donors, Susac syndrome patients and multiple sclerosis patients were profiled by high-throughput TCR beta sequencing. Susac syndrome patients met recently defined diagnostic criteria for definite or probable disease. Bulk CD8+ and CD4+ T cells were purified by magnetic negative isolation, whereas CD8+ TEMRA cells were enriched by FACS. Blood was drawn into EDTA tubes, processed within 24 hours, and PBMCs were isolated by density gradient centrifugation. PBMCs intended for TCR sequencing were frozen in liquid nitrogen and were later thawed in a 37 degrees C water bath. A purity of at least 90% was achieved for sorted or isolated CD4+, CD8+ and CD8+ TEMRA cells.

Material for sequencing was CD4+ T cells from PBMCs. The TCR originated in a human donor with Susac syndrome. This receptor chain uses TRBV9 and TRBJ1-1; 8 central nucleotides agree with TRBD1. CDR3 loop: CASSVGAGGVVEAFF. The bases are TGTGCCAGCAGCGTAGGGGCAGGGGGCGTCGTTGAAGCTTTCTTT.